This entry lists 20 T cell receptor beta chains sequenced from one sample in a study of identical twins. TCRdb itself ran the 5' RACE reads through MiXCR, one entry per CDR3 protein. The sample carries nearly 900,000 distinct CDR3 sequences, 9% to 15% recorded once. These data also featured in a second study, about yellow fever vaccine responses in identical twins.

Specimen: PBMCs. Receptors originate from a young woman in good health.

There are a few counts of this clonotype. This chain uses TRBV11-2 with TRBJ2-1; 9 bases are shared with TRBD2. The CDR3 is 19 residues long. Trimming cost V 2 bases and J 0 bases; bases outside gene matches: 11. CDR1 and CDR2 (germline): SGHAT, FQNNGV. CDR3 amino acids: CASSLMGLATPSSYNEQFF. The DNA for the CDR3 is TGTGCCAGCAGCTTAATGGGACTAGCCACTCCAAGCTCCTACAATGAGCAGTTCTTC.

The V call is TRBV7-3, the J call TRBJ2-1; no firm D call. Germline CDR1 reads SGHTA; CDR2 reads FQGTGA. V was clipped by 0 bases and J by 2 bases, with 8 bases between them. This CDR3 comprises 15 residues. CDR3 in amino acids: CASSLTYGAYNEQFF. The CDR3, as DNA: TGTGCCAGCAGCTTAACCTATGGGGCCTACAATGAGCAGTTCTTC.

This rearrangement joins TRBV6-5 to TRBJ2-5, with D perhaps matching TRBD2 (7 bases). Trimming shortened V by 5 bases and J by 5 bases, and 18 bases separated the two germline ends. Germline CDR1 and CDR2: MNHEY and SVGAGI. This CDR3 spans 15 amino acids. In nucleotides, the CDR3 is TGTGCCAGCAGTACCCGATTCAAGGGGGGGGAGACCCAGTACTTC. It is translated as CASSTRFKGGETQYF.

This clonotype was counted a few times. V is TRBV27 and J is TRBJ2-2; D gene ambiguous. CDR1 MNHEY and CDR2 SMNVEV come from the germline V gene (reference sequence). CDR3 length equals 13 residues. The V end lost 5 bases, the J end lost 6 bases, and 10 bases lay between the germline ends. CDR3 nucleotide sequence: TGTGCCAGCAGTCCATTCCTGGCCGGGGAGCTGTTTTTT. This codes for CASSPFLAGELFF.

This clonotype was observed a few times. The chain links TRBV28 to TRBJ2-5; a weak D match, TRBD2 (6 bases). Between the trimmed V and J ends, which lost 5 bases and 5 bases, there was a span of 15 bases. The CDR3 totals 14 residues. The germline gives CDR1 MDHEN, CDR2 SYDVKM. DNA of the CDR3: TGTGCCAGCAGTCCCCTCTTGGGGAGGGAGACCCAGTACTTC. Translated: CASSPLLGRETQYF.

Of note for this clonotype: Germline and junction disagree at one end, which may indicate a read error. The chain recombines TRBV10-3 with TRBJ2-3; TRBD2 aligns across 10 bases. Per germline, CDR1 ENHRY and CDR2 SYGVKD. The CDR3 has 16 residues. The CDR3 region is CCASGWGTSGTDTQYF. In nucleotides, the CDR3 is TGCTGTGCTAGTGGTTGGGGGACTAGCGGCACAGATACGCAGTATTTT.

The chain has TRBV10-3 and TRBJ1-1, with TRBD1 matching 9 bases. In germline, CDR1 is ENHRY, CDR2 SYGVKD. The V gene end was trimmed by 2 bases and the J gene end by 5 bases; junction bases not matched to a gene: 21. The CDR3 is 20 residues long. The CDR3 region has the DNA TGTGCCATCAGTGAGGACAATTCACCGGCCTACAGGGGGCAGGGGACTGAAGCTTTCTTT. Protein sequence: CAISEDNSPAYRGQGTEAFF.

CDR3 bases: TGCAGTGCACCCGACAGGGGACCAGGGGAGACCCAGTACTTC. Translating gives CSAPDRGPGETQYF. The rearrangement uses TRBV20-1 and TRBJ2-5; TRBD1 matches at 8 bases. Trimming took 6 bases from V and 5 from J; bases not matched to a gene: 11. CDR3 length: 14 amino acids. Germline-derived CDR1 and CDR2 are DFQATT and SNEGSKA (reference sequence).

This clonotype turned up a few times. The chain couples TRBV7-2 to TRBJ2-1; 11 bases map to TRBD2. The CDR3 sequence is 15 residues long. Trimming cost V 4 bases and J 7 bases; bases outside gene matches: 6. Germline CDR1 is SGHTA and CDR2 is FQGNSA. CDR3 in DNA: TGTGCCAGCAGCTCCCCTAGCGGGGGGCGAAATGAGCAGTTCTTC. It codes for CASSSPSGGRNEQFF.

Comment on this clonotype: One end of the junction fails to match germline, which may point to a read error. The chain recombines TRBV2 with TRBJ2-5, with TRBD2 identical over 15 bases. Germline CDR1 reads SNHLY; CDR2 reads FYNNEI. This CDR3 spans 17 amino acids. CDR3 sequence reads: CTSCRTSGRASQETQYF. Written as DNA, the CDR3 is TGTACCAGCTGCCGGACTAGCGGGAGGGCCAGCCAAGAGACCCAGTACTTC.

This rearrangement joins TRBV11-2 to TRBJ2-3, with D perhaps TRBD1 (6 bases). Looked up from germline, CDR1 is SGHAT and CDR2 is FQNNGV. This CDR3 has 14 amino acids. V shed 9 bases and J shed 0 bases, with 13 bases lying between them. CDR3 sequence reads: CASKPGHSTDTQYF. CDR3 DNA sequence: TGTGCCAGTAAACCGGGACACAGCACAGATACGCAGTATTTT.

This clonotype was detected ten times or more. At one boundary the junction diverges from the germline segment, which might be a read error. The rearrangement links TRBV5-1 to TRBJ2-2; the D is unclear. Per germline, CDR1 SGHRS and CDR2 YFSETQ. The CDR3 runs 12 residues. CDR3 region: CASSLDTGELFF. The CDR3, as DNA: TGTGCCAGCAGTTTAGACACCGGGGAGCTGTTTTTT.

This clonotype was detected many times. The genes are TRBV12-3 or TRBV12-4 and TRBJ2-2, with 9 positions matching TRBD2. CDR3 length: 15 residues. V trimming: 2 bases; J trimming: 6 bases; junction bases outside the gene matches: 4. CDR3 region: CASSLNAGGPGELFF. The CDR3 DNA follows: TGTGCCAGCAGTTTAAATGCGGGAGGGCCCGGGGAGCTGTTTTTT.

This chain uses TRBV12-3 or TRBV12-4 with TRBJ1-2; D gene unclear. The CDR3 is made up of 12 amino acids. The V gene lost 1 base and the J gene lost 10 bases, with 10 bases spanning the gap. This CDR3 reads CASSLDRRAYTF. In nucleotides, the CDR3 is TGTGCCAGCAGTTTAGACAGACGTGCCTACACCTTC.

The CDR3: CSAQHGDGAKNIQYF. CDR3 coding DNA: TGCAGTGCTCAACATGGAGATGGAGCCAAAAACATTCAGTACTTC. The chain couples TRBV20-1 to TRBJ2-4; D ambiguous. This CDR3 comprises 15 residues. Germline lookup yields CDR1 DFQATT and CDR2 SNEGSKA (reference sequence). The ends were cut back, 5 bases at V and 0 bases at J, with 14 bases in the middle.

This clonotype was observed a handful of times. CDR3 sequence reads: CASSLYRERIKTQYF. The CDR3 DNA reads as TGTGCCAGCAGCCTATACAGGGAACGCATCAAGACCCAGTACTTC. This sequence joins TRBV5-6 and TRBJ2-5; D possibly corresponds to TRBD1 (6 bases). With 4 bases removed from V and 6 bases from J, the gap between germline ends came to 19 bases. Germline lookup yields CDR1 SGHDT and CDR2 YYEEEE. The CDR3 runs 15 residues.

Only a few counts were recorded for this clonotype. The chain recombines TRBV6-1 with TRBJ1-5, with D unclear. CDR3 length: 14 residues. With 7 bases removed from V and 5 bases from J, the gap between germline ends came to 15 bases. Germline CDR1 is MNHNS and CDR2 is SASEGT. The CDR3 nucleotides are TGTGCCAGCACCCAGTCGTATTTCTATCAGCCCCAGCATTTT. Its protein product is CASTQSYFYQPQHF.

The J gene is TRBJ2-5, the V gene TRBV6-1; the D call may be TRBD1 or TRBD2 (5 bases each). Germline CDR1 reads MNHNS; CDR2 reads SASEGT. V dropped 6 bases and J dropped 2 bases, with 16 bases sitting between them. This CDR3 region has 15 residues. The CDR3 protein is CASRLRERFQETQYF. CDR3 sequence (DNA): TGTGCCAGCAGACTCAGGGAGAGGTTTCAAGAGACCCAGTACTTC.

A word on this clonotype: Germline is not matched at one junction end, which may reflect a read error. V gene TRBV14 combines with J gene TRBJ2-7; D gene uncertain. This CDR3 has 15 residues. Germline assignment: CDR1 SGHDN and CDR2 FVKESK. The CDR3 region has the DNA TGTGCCAGCAGCAAAGAACATTTCCGCTCCTACGAGCAGTACTTC. Translation gives CASSKEHFRSYEQYF.

The V gene is TRBV5-1, the J gene TRBJ2-7, with 8 nucleotides matching TRBD2. The CDR3 loop spans 16 amino acids. J was trimmed by 1 base and V by 0 bases; bases with no gene match: 6. Germline V gene data show CDR1 as SGHRS and CDR2 as YFSETQ. The CDR3 reads CASSLGVAGPSYEQYF. CDR3 bases: TGCGCCAGCAGCTTGGGAGTAGCGGGACCGTCCTACGAGCAGTACTTC.